The entry below gives a single T cell receptor (beta chain) sequence along with its context. What it binds is unknown. Per germline, CDR1 LNHNV and CDR2 YYDKDF (reference sequence). This CDR3 region has 13 residues. Trimming removed 0 bases from V and 10 bases from J, with 12 bases in between. The record originates from a study of Ad26.COV2.S vaccination and SARS-CoV-2 variants. Treatment meaning: about 20 received Ad26.COV2.S at low or high dose, single or two shots; about 5 received placebo; per-sample allocation not given. The samples were gathered on day 63 after the first injection of vaccine or placebo. Findings and caveats of the study: Assessments of TCR breadth and depth may have underestimated the total T cell responses.

Data came from immunoSEQ multiplex PCR; TCRdb stores just in-frame clones and leaves some out. The table has 300,000 to 450,000 clones, roughly 84% seen once; the top ten hold 3.3%. The material sequenced was peripheral blood, taken in a trial of Ad26.COV2.S vaccine versus placebo. The clonotype comes from a person aged 18-60 years who received the Ad26.COV2.S COVID-19 vaccine or a placebo. This rearrangement joins TRBV15 to TRBJ1-2; no firm D call. This CDR3 is CATSRDRKRDYTF. CDR3 coding DNA: TGTGCCACCAGCAGAGATCGGAAACGCGACTACACCTTC.